The clone carrying this TCR beta chain has more than one count but fewer than ten. The antigen remains unidentified. CDR1 and CDR2 (germline): LGHNA, YSLEER. Unmatched junction bases numbered 5, after V lost 4 bases and J lost 9 bases. CDR3 size: 13 residues. These data are taken from a study of quantifying T cell responses using KT2 cells. Background on the study: RNA was reverse transcribed with TCR alpha and beta constant-region primers. Estimated efficiency of the T4 ligation step was above 8% under optimum conditions.

Each cDNA got a UMI-containing oligo ligated at its 3' end. The first PCR ran around 4 cycles with an equimolar RC1.1 and RC1.2 beta primer mix. From the UMI-ligation and nested PCR reads, TCRdb called clonotypes with MiXCR, one entry per CDR3 protein. Seen here are just under 50,000 distinct CDR3 sequences, around a tenth observed once, and the top ten hold roughly a tenth. The study, taken as a whole, reports: KT2 clone alpha and beta sequence counts scaled linearly with input KT2 cell number.

The chain combines TRBV4-3 with TRBJ2-1, with 8 bases identical to TRBD2. The TCR sequence derives from a human donor. Sequencing was performed on PBMCs spiked with cells of the T cell clone KT2. CDR3 region: CASSRGLAREQFF. CDR3 coding DNA: TGCGCCAGCAGCCGTGGACTAGCCCGTGAGCAGTTCTTC.